The next 3 T cell receptor beta chains were all read from a single sample in a study of OX40 agonist ivuxolimab in advanced cancers. The protocol was immunoSEQ multiplex PCR, while the TCRdb copy is restricted to in-frame clones and leaves out a portion. The sample yields about 40,000 clones, around nine tenths seen once. Sequenced material: CD4+ or CD8+ T cells sorted from blood, taken in a trial of the OX40 agonist ivuxolimab. Receptor source: an adult with an advanced solid tumor such as melanoma, head and neck, liver or kidney cancer.

This clone turned up a few times. The rearrangement joins TRBV5-5 to TRBJ1-2; D is uncertain. Trimming took off 4 bases at V and 5 bases at J, with 21 bases between the two ends. CDR3 length: 16 amino acids. The germline CDR1 and CDR2 sequences are SGHKS and YYEKEE (reference sequence). The CDR3 reads CASSQEITANPYGYTF. In DNA, the CDR3 is TGTGCCAGCAGCCAAGAAATAACAGCTAACCCGTATGGCTACACCTTC.

This clone turned up a few times. CDR3 in amino acids: CASSESGAIDYGYTF. In DNA form, the CDR3 reads TGTGCCAGCAGTGAATCCGGGGCGATTGACTATGGCTACACCTTC. The chain carries TRBV6-1 and TRBJ1-2; tentatively, D is TRBD1 (5 bases). V dropped 2 bases and J dropped 3 bases, with 13 bases sitting between them. Germline V gene lookup returns CDR1 MNHNS and CDR2 SASEGT. CDR3 size: 15 residues.

The rearrangement links TRBV5-5 to TRBJ2-1; D unresolved. The V end lost 4 bases, the J end lost 4 bases, and 15 bases lay between the germline ends. The CDR3 loop spans 15 amino acids. CDR1 and CDR2 (germline): SGHKS, YYEKEE (reference sequence). The CDR3 nucleotides read TGTGCCAGCAGCCCTGGCAATGTTGAATACAATGAGCAGTTCTTC. Amino acids: CASSPGNVEYNEQFF.